Listed here are 26 T cell receptor beta chains from one sample, sequenced in a study of graft-versus-host responses after intestinal transplantation. Plating of 200,000 CFSE-labeled responder cells was done together with 200,000 irradiated, violet-dye-labeled stimulator cells. Libraries were prepared by immunoSEQ multiplex PCR; TCRdb keeps only in-frame clonotypes and omits some of them. Of 20,000 to 25,000 clones in the sample, 30% to 40% are singletons; the top ten hold over 7.5%. The sample here was alloreactive CD8+ T cells from a mixed lymphocyte reaction culture, taken before intestinal transplant. Sample subset: CFSE-low proliferating T cells sorted from roughly 6-day pre-transplant mixed lymphocyte reaction (GvH or HvG direction). The receptors were sampled from a human patient who received an intestinal transplant.

This chain connects TRBV7-9 to TRBJ2-7; D possibly corresponds to TRBD1 (5 bases). In germline, CDR1 is SEHNR, CDR2 FQNEAQ (reference sequence). The ends were cut back, 6 bases at V and 3 bases at J, with 12 bases in the middle. The CDR3 extends over 13 amino acids. The CDR3 spells CASSVGASYEQYF. Written as DNA, the CDR3 is TGTGCCAGCAGTGTAGGGGCGAGCTACGAGCAGTACTTC.

The chain recombines TRBV6-6 with TRBJ2-7, with 7 bases that match TRBD1. The CDR3 runs to 15 residues. J gave up 4 bases and V 0 bases, and 6 bases lay outside the gene matches. Looked up from germline, CDR1 is MNHNY and CDR2 is SVGAGI (reference sequence). As DNA, the CDR3 is TGTGCCAGCAGTTACTCGGGGACAGACGTATACGAGCAGTACTTC. It specifies CASSYSGTDVYEQYF.

The genes are TRBV27 and TRBJ2-7, with 11 bases lining up with TRBD1. CDR3 length: 14 amino acids. V shed 1 base and J 6 bases; nucleotides not matched to a gene: 2. The germline V gene encodes CDR1 MNHEY and CDR2 SMNVEV (reference sequence). CDR3 DNA: TGTGCCAGCAGTTTATGGACAGGGGGCAGCGAGCAGTACTTC. Translation: CASSLWTGGSEQYF.

By proportion, this clone is medium-sized. The chain is built from TRBV27 and TRBJ2-7, with D possibly matching TRBD2 (8 bases). V was trimmed by 3 bases and J by 5 bases, leaving 17 bases between them. The CDR3 totals 15 residues. Germline CDR1 reads MNHEY; CDR2 reads SMNVEV (reference sequence). The CDR3 reads CASSFSREGAHEQYF. In DNA, the CDR3 is TGTGCCAGCAGTTTCAGTCGGGAGGGGGCCCACGAGCAGTACTTC.

This clone came up a few times. CDR3: CASGGNDRAPLYGYTF. In DNA, the CDR3 is TGTGCCAGCGGAGGAAACGACAGGGCTCCCCTCTATGGCTACACCTTC. V is TRBV27 and J is TRBJ1-2; TRBD1 matches at 7 bases. Germline V lookup: CDR1 MNHEY, CDR2 SMNVEV (reference sequence). The CDR3 contains 16 residues. V lost 8 bases to trimming and J lost 4 bases; unmatched junction nucleotides: 16.

The rearrangement joins TRBV7-2 to TRBJ2-3; 14 bases agree with TRBD2. The CDR3 extends over 16 amino acids. Germline lookup yields CDR1 SGHTA and CDR2 FQGNSA. Trimming removed 5 bases from V and 5 bases from J; junction bases left unmatched: 6. In nucleotides, the CDR3 is TGTGCCAGCAGCGGGGGACTAGCGGGAGTGAAAGATACGCAGTATTTT. Translated, it gives CASSGGLAGVKDTQYF.

The chain employs TRBV7-3 and TRBJ2-7; maybe TRBD1 (6 bases). The CDR3 is made up of 12 amino acids. The ends were cut back, 3 bases at V and 6 bases at J, with 9 bases in the middle. Germline values: CDR1 SGHTA, CDR2 FQGTGA. For the CDR3, the DNA is TGTGCCAGCAGCTTTGGGACAACCGAGCAGTACTTC. Residues: CASSFGTTEQYF. Filled out from reference TRBV7-3 and TRBJ2-7, the complete variable domain reads GAGVSQTPSNKVTEKGKYVELRCDPISGHTALYWYRQSLGQGPEFLIYFQGTGAADDSGLPNDRFFAVRPEGSVSTLKIQRTERGDSAVYLCASSFGTTEQYFGPGTRLTVT.

This clone was counted only a few times. CDR3 DNA sequence: TGTGCCAGCAGCCCACTCGAGGGGTGGGAGCAGTTCTTC. Translated, it gives CASSPLEGWEQFF. The chain is built from TRBV7-2 and TRBJ2-1; possibly TRBD1 or TRBD2 for D (5 bases each). Trimming removed 5 bases from V and 10 bases from J, with 15 bases in between. Germline values: CDR1 SGHTA, CDR2 FQGNSA. The CDR3 is 13 amino acids.

For the CDR3, the DNA is TGTGCCAGCAGCTCAGAGACAGACTATGAAGCTTTCTTT. It translates to CASSSETDYEAFF. The J gene is TRBJ1-1, the V gene TRBV4-2; possible D gene TRBD1, 5 bases. The V end lost 5 bases, the J end lost 7 bases, and 14 bases lay between the germline ends. This CDR3 is built from 13 residues. The germline V gene encodes CDR1 LGHNA and CDR2 YNFKEQ.

The rearrangement uses TRBV7-9 and TRBJ1-2, with a weak D call TRBD1 (6 bases). CDR1 is SEHNR, CDR2 FQNEAQ, per germline (reference sequence). The CDR3 extends over 11 amino acids. V was clipped by 6 bases and J by 8 bases, with 10 bases between them. CDR3 protein: CASRGAWGYTF. The CDR3 DNA is TGTGCCAGCAGGGGGGCTTGGGGCTACACCTTC.

The J gene is TRBJ2-7, the V gene TRBV2, with D perhaps TRBD1 or TRBD2 (6 bases each). Germline CDR1 reads SNHLY; CDR2 reads FYNNEI. The CDR3 is made up of 19 amino acids. Trimming pared 7 bases from V and 5 bases from J, leaving 33 bases between. Here the CDR3 DNA reads TGTGCCAGCATGGGGAGGAATGAGGGGGTAGGGCGCGGAGCCGACGAGCAGTACTTC. Translated: CASMGRNEGVGRGADEQYF.

In its sample, this clone was seen a few times. This chain joins TRBV5-6 and TRBJ1-3, with D possibly matching TRBD1 (5 bases). This CDR3 comprises 13 residues. The germline gives CDR1 SGHDT, CDR2 YYEEEE. The V and J ends lost 4 bases and 3 bases respectively, with 8 bases between them. The CDR3 bases are TGTGCCAGCAGCCTGGACATTGGAAACACCATATATTTT. This translates into CASSLDIGNTIYF.

By its share, this clone is medium-sized. The chain recombines TRBV6-5 with TRBJ2-7, with D hard to call. The V gene's germline CDR1 is MNHEY and CDR2 SVGAGI. V was shortened by 6 bases and J by 3 bases, with 9 bases between the two germline ends. This CDR3 comprises 12 residues. CDR3 region: CASSSDGYEQYF. DNA of the CDR3: TGTGCCAGCAGCTCCGACGGCTACGAGCAGTACTTC.

The V gene is TRBV7-9, the J gene TRBJ1-2; no clear D gene. CDR1 is SEHNR, CDR2 FQNEAQ, per germline (reference sequence). V was trimmed by 1 base and J by 4 bases, leaving 13 bases between them. This CDR3 has 15 amino acids. CDR3 DNA: TGTGCCAGCAGCTTAGGGGTGCGGTCCTTCTATGGCTACACCTTC. Translation gives CASSLGVRSFYGYTF.

The rearrangement links TRBV11-2 to TRBJ2-7, with D unclear. Germline V gives CDR1 SGHAT, CDR2 FQNNGV. The CDR3 runs 14 residues. The germline V and J ends were trimmed by 3 bases and 1 base, with 10 bases remaining between them. The CDR3 DNA sequence: TGTGCCAGCAGCTTCCCTTCAAAATCCTACGAGCAGTACTTC. Residues: CASSFPSKSYEQYF.

The chain employs TRBV7-2 and TRBJ1-6, with TRBD1 matching 7 bases. The CDR3 is 16 amino acids. Germline trimming cut 1 base from V and 8 bases from J; bases unmatched to any gene: 8. The germline V gene encodes CDR1 SGHTA and CDR2 FQGNSA. CDR3 loop: CASSLGRQGRDSPLHF. The CDR3 coding sequence is TGTGCCAGCAGCTTAGGCAGACAGGGAAGGGATTCACCCCTCCACTTT.

The chain has TRBV27 and TRBJ1-1; no clear D. The germline CDR1 and CDR2 sequences are MNHEY and SMNVEV (reference sequence). This CDR3 contains 15 residues. The V end was cut by 5 bases, the J end by 0 bases, with 13 bases between. The CDR3 nucleotides read TGTGCCAGCAGTCCCAACACACCCTTGAACACTGAAGCTTTCTTT. Translation gives CASSPNTPLNTEAFF.

The J gene is TRBJ1-3, the V gene TRBV28, with 8 bases identical to TRBD1. This CDR3 is 15 amino acids long. Trimming removed 5 bases from V and 4 bases from J; junction bases left unmatched: 7. Germline V gene data show CDR1 as MDHEN and CDR2 as SYDVKM. The CDR3 loop reads CASSTPTGAGNTIYF. The CDR3 bases are TGTGCCAGCAGTACACCGACAGGGGCCGGAAACACCATATATTTT.

This clone was found a few times. The chain couples TRBV29-1 to TRBJ1-1; tentative D call: TRBD1 (5 bases). This CDR3 comprises 11 residues. The germline gives CDR1 SQVTM, CDR2 ANQGSEA. Trimming shortened V by 6 bases and J by 4 bases, and 9 bases separated the two germline ends. Here the CDR3 reads CSVPQGTEAFF. The CDR3 coding sequence is TGCAGCGTCCCTCAGGGCACTGAAGCTTTCTTT.

The chain combines TRBV28 with TRBJ2-1; D is possibly TRBD2 (6 bases). The V gene's germline CDR1 is MDHEN and CDR2 SYDVKM. The CDR3 length is 18 residues. V lost 4 bases to trimming and J lost 8 bases, with 27 bases between them. DNA for the CDR3: TGTGCCAGCAGTTCTTTTTATGTCGGCGGGATGGATAAGGATGAGCAGTTCTTC. Amino acids: CASSSFYVGGMDKDEQFF.

The chain couples TRBV7-3 to TRBJ2-5, with D maybe TRBD2 (6 bases). The CDR3 is 14 residues long. Germline CDR1 and CDR2: SGHTA and FQGTGA. The germline V and J ends were trimmed by 2 bases and 4 bases, with 11 bases remaining between them. The CDR3 is CASSLVGGAETQYF. As DNA, the CDR3 is TGTGCCAGCAGCTTAGTAGGAGGGGCAGAGACCCAGTACTTC.

This clone was seen a few times. The V and J genes are TRBV7-6 and TRBJ2-1; D may match TRBD1 or TRBD2 (5 bases each). V gave up 8 bases and J gave up 6 bases, with 11 bases separating them. Germline CDR1 SGHVS, CDR2 FNYEAQ. The CDR3 extends over 12 amino acids. The CDR3 spells CASSGPGNEQFF. Here the CDR3 DNA reads TGTGCCAGCTCGGGGCCGGGCAATGAGCAGTTCTTC.

This chain links TRBV4-1 with TRBJ1-5; possible D gene TRBD1, 5 bases. V was trimmed by 4 bases and J by 5 bases, leaving 21 bases between them. Germline CDR1 MGHRA, CDR2 YSYEKL. The CDR3 extends over 17 amino acids. The CDR3 coding sequence is TGCGCCAGCAGCCTCTATCTGACAGCATCCTACCATCAGCCCCAGCATTTT. Protein sequence: CASSLYLTASYHQPQHF.

This clone was recorded only once. V gene TRBV9 combines with J gene TRBJ2-1; D is unresolved. Germline CDR1 is SGDLS and CDR2 is YYNGEE. Trimming removed 0 bases from V and 2 bases from J, with 9 bases in between. This CDR3 has 15 amino acids. As DNA, the CDR3 is TGTGCCAGCAGCGTAGGCGGTTGGACCTACAATGAGCAGTTCTTC. It encodes CASSVGGWTYNEQFF. Together with reference TRBV9 and TRBJ2-1, the CDR3 gives the full variable domain: DSGVTQTPKHLITATGQRVTLRCSPRSGDLSVYWYQQSLDQGLQFLIQYYNGEERAKGNILERFSAQQFPDLHSELNLSSLELGDSALYFCASSVGGWTYNEQFFGPGTRLTVL.

This clone has only a few counts. V usage is TRBV19 and J usage is TRBJ2-1, with 7 bases that match TRBD2. Trimming removed 9 bases from V and 9 bases from J; junction bases left unmatched: 5. Germline lookup yields CDR1 LNHDA and CDR2 SQIVND (reference sequence). The CDR3 runs 11 residues. CDR3 residues: CARGGACEQFF. The CDR3 region has the DNA TGTGCCAGGGGAGGGGCATGTGAGCAGTTCTTC. Using reference TRBV19 and TRBJ2-1 for the parts outside the CDR3, the full variable domain is DGGITQSPKYLFRKEGQNVTLSCEQNLNHDAMYWYRQDPGQGLRLIYYSQIVNDFQKGDIAEGYSVSREKKESFPLTVTSAQKNPTAFYLCARGGACEQFFGPGTRLTVL.

Worth noting for this clone: An end of the junction differs from the germline gene, which may be a read error. The V and J genes are TRBV5-4 and TRBJ2-5, with TRBD1 matching over 9 bases. The DNA matches TRBJ2-7 better at its end, which makes the J call doubtful. Germline values: CDR1 SGHNT, CDR2 YYREEE (reference sequence). This CDR3 region has 14 residues. CDR3 region: CASSQGTGTYEQYF. CDR3 sequence (DNA): TGCGCCAGCAGCCAAGGGACAGGGACCTACGAGCAGTACTTC.